This is a list of T cell receptor beta chains from one sample in a study of regulatory T cells in long-lasting Graves disease. TCRdb ran MiXCR on the multiplex PCR reads and lists one entry per CDR3 protein. This table holds around 450,000 distinct CDR3 sequences, under 15% found once. These data also formed part of another study, on T cells in Graves' hyperthyroidism and ophthalmopathy.

The material sequenced was peripheral blood mononuclear cells (PBMCs), taken at new diagnosis, from a patient treated with antithyroid drugs. The source is a woman aged 30 to 39 with Graves disease. CDR3s include the opening cysteine and the closing phenylalanine or tryptophan. D genes are given only for firm matches. Clone size, where shown, is once, few, many, or a class for clones that have expanded.

v_call	d_call	clone_size	j_call	cdr3_aa	cdr3_nt
TRBV24-1	TRBD2	few	TRBJ2-1	CATSDLQANGRSNEQFF	TGTGCCACCAGTGATTTGCAAGCTAACGGGAGGTCCAATGAGCAGTTCTTC
TRBV30	-	many	TRBJ2-3	CAWTVRHPFNTDTQYF	TGTGCCTGGACCGTACGCCACCCTTTTAACACAGATACGCAGTATTTT
TRBV29-1	-	few	TRBJ1-4	CSVAEGSLSEKLFF	TGCAGCGTTGCCGAGGGGAGTTTAAGTGAAAAACTGTTTTTT
TRBV7-9	-	-	TRBJ2-4	CASSRGASNIQYF	TGTGCCAGCAGCCGGGGGGCTTCAAACATTCAGTACTTC
TRBV30	-	many	TRBJ1-1	CAWKKKEAFF	TGTGCCTGGAAAAAAAAAGAAGCTTTCTTT
TRBV6-1	-	many	TRBJ2-1	CASNPRGYNEQFF	TGTGCCAGCAACCCGCGCGGCTACAATGAGCAGTTCTTC
TRBV24-1	TRBD1	once	TRBJ2-2	CATGQGFGGELFF	TGTGCCACCGGACAGGGATTTGGCGGGGAGCTGTTTTTT
TRBV20-1	TRBD2	many	TRBJ2-1	CSAWTSGRFNEQFF	TGCAGTGCTTGGACTAGCGGGAGATTCAATGAGCAGTTCTTC
TRBV6-1	TRBD2	many	TRBJ2-1	CASSQLAGVGNEQFF	TGTGCCAGCAGTCAACTAGCGGGAGTGGGCAATGAGCAGTTCTTC
TRBV20-1	TRBD2	few	TRBJ2-4	CSARTSGSEVQYF	TGCAGTGCCCGGACTAGCGGGTCCGAAGTTCAGTACTTC
TRBV3-1	-	many	TRBJ2-1	CASSPGLTSYNEQFF	TGTGCCAGCAGCCCCGGACTAACCTCCTACAATGAGCAGTTCTTC
TRBV4-1	-	many	TRBJ2-1	CASSQGQRGTAQFF	TGCGCCAGCAGCCAAGGGCAGAGGGGGACTGCGCAGTTCTTC
TRBV27	-	many	TRBJ2-7	CASSLSDGSSYEQYF	TGTGCCAGCAGTTTGAGTGACGGGAGCTCCTACGAGCAGTACTTC
TRBV29-1	-	-	TRBJ2-5	CSVNREGAQETQYF	TGCAGCGTTAACCGGGAGGGGGCACAAGAGACCCAGTACTTC
TRBV18	TRBD1	-	TRBJ1-1	CASSPPLGTGGLNTEAFF	TGTGCCAGCTCACCACCTTTGGGGACAGGCGGATTAAACACTGAAGCTTTCTTT
TRBV20-1	TRBD2	-	TRBJ2-7	CSARVVRGTSGSSYEQYF	TGCAGTGCTAGAGTGGTGCGCGGGACTAGCGGGAGCTCCTACGAGCAGTACTTC
TRBV7-9	-	many	TRBJ2-3	CASSLETGSDTQYF	TGTGCCAGCAGCTTAGAGACGGGATCCGATACGCAGTATTTT
TRBV7-8	-	many	TRBJ2-7	CASSAERGELPYEQYF	TGTGCCAGCAGCGCTGAGCGCGGGGAGCTCCCATACGAGCAGTACTTC
TRBV5-1	TRBD1	few	TRBJ1-2	CASSRDRDSYTF	TGCGCCAGCAGCCGGGACAGGGATAGCTACACCTTC
TRBV7-8	TRBD1	many	TRBJ2-2	CASSTGTGPLGAGELFF	TGTGCCAGCAGCACAGGGACAGGGCCGTTGGGCGCCGGGGAGCTGTTTTTT
TRBV14	-	-	TRBJ2-7	CASSVDPREQYF	TGTGCCAGCAGCGTCGACCCTAGAGAGCAGTACTTC
TRBV30	-	many	TRBJ2-3	CAWGVTDTQYF	TGTGCCTGGGGAGTGACAGATACGCAGTATTTT
TRBV20-1	-	few	TRBJ2-7	CSASPDTYEQYF	TGCAGTGCTTCCCCGGACACTTACGAGCAGTACTTC
TRBV18	-	many	TRBJ2-5	CASSRGSETQYF	TGTGCCAGCAGTCGAGGGAGTGAGACCCAGTACTTC
TRBV15	TRBD1	-	TRBJ2-7	CATSSAHGQGAREQYF	TGTGCCACCAGCAGTGCCCATGGACAGGGGGCGCGGGAGCAGTACTTC